The next 3 T cell receptor beta chains were all read from a single sample in a study of blood T cell repertoires in COVID-19. Using immunoSEQ multiplex PCR, the repertoire was profiled, and TCRdb retains in-frame clones only, with some absent. The sample yields approximately 300,000 clones, around nine tenths seen once. The sequenced material came from peripheral blood. Every receptor here comes from a woman in her twenties or thirties with COVID-19, enrolled during active disease.

The CDR3 loop reads CASRFDRERSVQPQHF. The CDR3, as DNA: TGTGCCAGTAGGTTCGACAGGGAACGATCGGTTCAGCCCCAGCATTTT. This chain uses TRBV19 with TRBJ1-5, with 7 bases matching TRBD1. Trimming took 6 bases from V and 6 from J; bases not matched to a gene: 14. Germline V gene sequence: CDR1 LNHDA, CDR2 SQIVND (reference sequence). CDR3 length: 16 amino acids.

This clone has a handful of counts. The chain employs TRBV9 and TRBJ1-1, with a tentative D call TRBD1 (6 bases). Germline V gene data show CDR1 as SGDLS and CDR2 as YYNGEE. This CDR3 has 15 amino acids. Deletions cut 0 bases from V and 2 bases from J, with 11 bases between. CDR3 in DNA: TGTGCCAGCAGCGTAGACGCAGGGGACAACACTGAAGCTTTCTTT. This translates into CASSVDAGDNTEAFF.

This chain links TRBV5-6 with TRBJ1-2; 8 nucleotides agree with TRBD1. V gave up 4 bases and J gave up 14 bases; unmatched junction bases: 7. The germline gives CDR1 SGHDT, CDR2 YYEEEE. The CDR3 has 11 amino acids. CDR3 in DNA: TGTGCCAGCAGCCAGGGACAGGCGGGGACCTTC. Protein sequence: CASSQGQAGTF. Complete variable domain (other parts from reference TRBV5-6 and TRBJ1-2): DAGVTQSPTHLIKTRGQQVTLRCSPKSGHDTVSWYQQALGQGPQFIFQYYEEEERQRGNFPDRFSGHQFPNYSSELNVNALLLGDSALYLCASSQGQAGTFGSGTRLTVV.